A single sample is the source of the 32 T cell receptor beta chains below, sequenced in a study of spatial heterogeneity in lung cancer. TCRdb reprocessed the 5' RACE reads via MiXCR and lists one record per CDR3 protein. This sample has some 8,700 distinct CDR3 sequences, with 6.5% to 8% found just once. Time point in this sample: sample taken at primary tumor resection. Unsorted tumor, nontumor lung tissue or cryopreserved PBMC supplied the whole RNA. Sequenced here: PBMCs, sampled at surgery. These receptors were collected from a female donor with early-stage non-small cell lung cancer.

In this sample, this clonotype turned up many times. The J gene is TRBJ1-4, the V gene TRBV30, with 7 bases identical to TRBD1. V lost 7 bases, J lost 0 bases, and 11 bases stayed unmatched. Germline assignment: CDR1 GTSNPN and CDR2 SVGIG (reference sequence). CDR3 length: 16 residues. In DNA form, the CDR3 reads TGTGCCTTAAAGACAGGGCCCTCAACAACTAATGAAAAACTGTTTTTT. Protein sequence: CALKTGPSTTNEKLFF.

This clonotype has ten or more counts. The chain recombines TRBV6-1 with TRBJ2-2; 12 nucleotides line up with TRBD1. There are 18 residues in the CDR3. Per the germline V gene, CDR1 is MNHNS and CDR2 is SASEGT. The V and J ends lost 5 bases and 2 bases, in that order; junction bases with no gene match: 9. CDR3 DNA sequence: TGTGCCAGCAGTACCCGGGGGGGGACAGGGGGCAACACCGGGGAGCTGTTTTTT. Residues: CASSTRGGTGGNTGELFF.

The CDR3 region is CSAARGAQETQYF. CDR3 sequence (DNA): TGCAGTGCTGCTAGGGGGGCCCAAGAGACCCAGTACTTC. V usage is TRBV20-1 and J usage is TRBJ2-5; possibly TRBD1 or TRBD2 for D (6 bases each). Germline CDR1 is DFQATT and CDR2 is SNEGSKA (reference sequence). CDR3 length equals 13 residues. V was clipped by 5 bases and J by 1 base, with 11 bases between them.

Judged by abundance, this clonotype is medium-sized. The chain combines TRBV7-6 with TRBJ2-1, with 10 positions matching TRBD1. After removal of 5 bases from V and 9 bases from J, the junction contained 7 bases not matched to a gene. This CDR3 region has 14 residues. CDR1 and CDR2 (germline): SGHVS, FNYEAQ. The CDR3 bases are TGTGCCAGCAGCCCCCGACAGGGGGCGAGTGAGCAGTTCTTC. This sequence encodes CASSPRQGASEQFF.

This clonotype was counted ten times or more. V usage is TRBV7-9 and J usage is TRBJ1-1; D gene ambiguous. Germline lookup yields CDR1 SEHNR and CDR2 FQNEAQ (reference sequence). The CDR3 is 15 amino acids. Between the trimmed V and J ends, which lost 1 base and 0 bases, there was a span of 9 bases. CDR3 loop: CASSLGPGVNTEAFF. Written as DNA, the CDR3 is TGTGCCAGCAGCTTAGGTCCAGGAGTGAACACTGAAGCTTTCTTT.

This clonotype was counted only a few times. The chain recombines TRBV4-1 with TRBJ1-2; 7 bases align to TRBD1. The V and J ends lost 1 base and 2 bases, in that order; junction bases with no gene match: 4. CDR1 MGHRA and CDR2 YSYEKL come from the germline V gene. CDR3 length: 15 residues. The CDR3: CASSQGDRENYGYTF. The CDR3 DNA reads TGCGCCAGCAGCCAAGGTGACAGGGAAAACTATGGCTACACCTTC.

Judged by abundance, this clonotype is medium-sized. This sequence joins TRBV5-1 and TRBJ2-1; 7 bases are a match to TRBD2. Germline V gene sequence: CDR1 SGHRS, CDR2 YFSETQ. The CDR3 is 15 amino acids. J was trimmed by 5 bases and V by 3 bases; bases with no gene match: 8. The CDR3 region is CASSSLAGLNNEQFF. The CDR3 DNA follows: TGCGCCAGCAGCTCTTTAGCGGGCCTAAACAATGAGCAGTTCTTC.

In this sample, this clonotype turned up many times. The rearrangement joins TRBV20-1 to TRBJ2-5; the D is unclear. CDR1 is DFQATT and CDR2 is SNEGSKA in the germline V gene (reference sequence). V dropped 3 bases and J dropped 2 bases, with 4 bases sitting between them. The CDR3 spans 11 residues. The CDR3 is CSARDQETQYF. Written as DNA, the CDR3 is TGCAGTGCTAGGGATCAAGAGACCCAGTACTTC.

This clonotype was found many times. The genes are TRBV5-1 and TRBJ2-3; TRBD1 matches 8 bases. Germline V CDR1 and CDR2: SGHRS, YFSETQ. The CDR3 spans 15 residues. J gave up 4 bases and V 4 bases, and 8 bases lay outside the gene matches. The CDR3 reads CASSRRTGIADTQYF. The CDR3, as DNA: TGCGCCAGCAGCAGAAGGACAGGGATCGCAGATACGCAGTATTTT. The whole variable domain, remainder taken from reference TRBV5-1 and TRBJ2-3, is KAGVTQTPRYLIKTRGQQVTLSCSPISGHRSVSWYQQTPGQGLQFLFEYFSETQRNKGNFPGRFSGRQFSNSRSEMNVSTLELGDSALYLCASSRRTGIADTQYFGPGTRLTVL.

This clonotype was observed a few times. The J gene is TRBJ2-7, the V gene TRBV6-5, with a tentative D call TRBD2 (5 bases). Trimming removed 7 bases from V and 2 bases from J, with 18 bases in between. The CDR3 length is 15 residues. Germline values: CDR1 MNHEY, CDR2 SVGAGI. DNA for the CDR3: TGTGCCAGCAAGCACTCTCCCGGGGAACCCTACGAGCAGTACTTC. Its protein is CASKHSPGEPYEQYF.

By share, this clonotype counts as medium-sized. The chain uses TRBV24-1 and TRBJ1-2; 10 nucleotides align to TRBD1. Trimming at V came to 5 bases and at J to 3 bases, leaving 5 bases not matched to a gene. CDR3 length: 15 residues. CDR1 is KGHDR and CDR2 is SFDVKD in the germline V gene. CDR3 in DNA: TGTGCCACCAGTGGGGGACAGGGGCAGGACTATGGCTACACCTTC. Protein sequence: CATSGGQGQDYGYTF.

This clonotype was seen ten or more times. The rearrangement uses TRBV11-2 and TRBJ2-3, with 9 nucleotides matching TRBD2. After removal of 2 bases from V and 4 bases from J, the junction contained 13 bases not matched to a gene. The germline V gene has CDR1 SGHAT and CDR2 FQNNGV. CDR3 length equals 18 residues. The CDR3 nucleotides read TGTGCCAGCAGCTTAAAAGGCCTTCTAGCGGGGTTCTCAGATACGCAGTATTTT. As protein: CASSLKGLLAGFSDTQYF. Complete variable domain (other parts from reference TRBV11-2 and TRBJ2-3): EAGVAQSPRYKIIEKRQSVAFWCNPISGHATLYWYQQILGQGPKLLIQFQNNGVVDDSQLPKDRFSAERLKGVDSTLKIQPAKLEDSAVYLCASSLKGLLAGFSDTQYFGPGTRLTVL.

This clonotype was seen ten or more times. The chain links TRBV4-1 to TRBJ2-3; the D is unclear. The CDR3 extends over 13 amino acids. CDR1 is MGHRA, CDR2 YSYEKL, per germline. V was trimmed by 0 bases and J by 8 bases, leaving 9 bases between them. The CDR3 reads CASSQDGQLTQYF. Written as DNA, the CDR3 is TGCGCCAGCAGCCAAGATGGGCAGCTTACGCAGTATTTT.

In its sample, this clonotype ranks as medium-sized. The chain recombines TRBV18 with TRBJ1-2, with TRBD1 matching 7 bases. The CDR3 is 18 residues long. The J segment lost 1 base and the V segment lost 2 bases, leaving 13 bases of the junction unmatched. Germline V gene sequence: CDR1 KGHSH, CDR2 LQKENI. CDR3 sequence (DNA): TGTGCCAGCTCACCAAGGCGGACAGGCGGGGAAGATAACTATGGCTACACCTTC. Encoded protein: CASSPRRTGGEDNYGYTF.

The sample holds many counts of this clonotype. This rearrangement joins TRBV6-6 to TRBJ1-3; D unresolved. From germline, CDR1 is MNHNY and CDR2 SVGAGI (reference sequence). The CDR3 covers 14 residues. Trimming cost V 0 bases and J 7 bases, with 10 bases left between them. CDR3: CASSYSTARNTIYF. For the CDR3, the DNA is TGTGCCAGCAGTTACTCCACGGCTAGGAACACCATATATTTT.

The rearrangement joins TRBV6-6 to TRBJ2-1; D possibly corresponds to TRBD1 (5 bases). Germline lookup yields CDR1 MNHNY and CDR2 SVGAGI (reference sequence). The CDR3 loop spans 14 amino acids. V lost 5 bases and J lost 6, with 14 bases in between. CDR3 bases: TGTGCCAGCAGTCTCTCACAGGTGGGCAATGAGCAGTTCTTC. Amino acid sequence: CASSLSQVGNEQFF.

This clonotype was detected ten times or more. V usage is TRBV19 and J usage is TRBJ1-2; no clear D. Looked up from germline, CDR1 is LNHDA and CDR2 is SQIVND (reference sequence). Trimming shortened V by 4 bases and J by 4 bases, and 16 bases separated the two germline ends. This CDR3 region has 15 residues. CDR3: CASSTEFVWSYGYTF. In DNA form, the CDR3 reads TGTGCCAGTAGTACTGAGTTTGTATGGAGCTATGGCTACACCTTC.

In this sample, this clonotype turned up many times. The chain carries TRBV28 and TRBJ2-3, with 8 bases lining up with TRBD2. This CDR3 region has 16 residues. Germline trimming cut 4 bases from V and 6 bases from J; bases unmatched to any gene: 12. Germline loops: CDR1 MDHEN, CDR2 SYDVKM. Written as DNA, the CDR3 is TGTGCCAGCAGTTGGAGACTAGCGTTAGGTTCTGATACGCAGTATTTT. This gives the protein CASSWRLALGSDTQYF. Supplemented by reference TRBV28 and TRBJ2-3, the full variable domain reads DVKVTQSSRYLVKRTGEKVFLECVQDMDHENMFWYRQDPGLGLRLIYFSYDVKMKEKGDIPEGYSVSREKKERFSLILESASTNQTSMYLCASSWRLALGSDTQYFGPGTRLTVL.

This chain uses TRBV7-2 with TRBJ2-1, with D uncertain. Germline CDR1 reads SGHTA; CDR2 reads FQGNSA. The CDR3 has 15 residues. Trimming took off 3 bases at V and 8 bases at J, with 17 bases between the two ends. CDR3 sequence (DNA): TGTGCCAGCAGCTTTCGGCCTGGATCCTGGGATGAGCAGTTCTTC. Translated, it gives CASSFRPGSWDEQFF.

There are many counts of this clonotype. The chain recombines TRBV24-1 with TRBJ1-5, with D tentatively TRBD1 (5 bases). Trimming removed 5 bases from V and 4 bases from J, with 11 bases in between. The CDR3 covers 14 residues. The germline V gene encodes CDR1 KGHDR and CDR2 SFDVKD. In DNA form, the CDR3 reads TGTGCCACCAGTGTTCAGGGCCCTAATCAGCCCCAGCATTTT. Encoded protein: CATSVQGPNQPQHF.

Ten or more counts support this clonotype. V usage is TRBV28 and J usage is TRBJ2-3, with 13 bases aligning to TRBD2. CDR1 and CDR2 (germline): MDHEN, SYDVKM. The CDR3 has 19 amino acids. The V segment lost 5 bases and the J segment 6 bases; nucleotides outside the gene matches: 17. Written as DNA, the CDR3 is TGTGCCAGCAGTGTGACGGGACAGATACTAGCGGGAGGGTTGGATACGCAGTATTTT. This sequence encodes CASSVTGQILAGGLDTQYF.

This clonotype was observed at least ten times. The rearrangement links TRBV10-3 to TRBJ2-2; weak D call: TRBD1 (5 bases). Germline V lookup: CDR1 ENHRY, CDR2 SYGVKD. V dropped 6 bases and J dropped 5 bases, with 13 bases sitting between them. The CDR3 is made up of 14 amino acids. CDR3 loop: CAISPGPGTGELFF. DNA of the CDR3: TGTGCCATCAGCCCGGGCCCAGGGACCGGGGAGCTGTTTTTT.

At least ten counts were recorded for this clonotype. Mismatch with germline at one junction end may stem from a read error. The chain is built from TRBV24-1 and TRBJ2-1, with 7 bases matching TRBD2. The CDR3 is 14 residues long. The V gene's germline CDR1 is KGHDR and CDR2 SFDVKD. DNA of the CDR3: TGTGCCACCAGTGATTGGGACTGGGGGGGAAATGAGCAGTTC. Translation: CATSDWDWGGNEQF.

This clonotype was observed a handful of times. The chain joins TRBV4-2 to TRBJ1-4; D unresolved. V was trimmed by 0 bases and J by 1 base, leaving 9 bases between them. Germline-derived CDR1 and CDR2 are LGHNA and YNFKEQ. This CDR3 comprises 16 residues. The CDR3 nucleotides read TGTGCCAGCAGCCAAGACCGGGGAGGAACTAATGAAAAACTGTTTTTT. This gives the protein CASSQDRGGTNEKLFF.

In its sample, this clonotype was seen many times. CDR3 protein: CASSGSGTEQYF. Written as DNA, the CDR3 is TGTGCCAGCTCAGGGTCAGGTACCGAGCAGTACTTC. The V and J genes are TRBV6-5 and TRBJ2-7; a weak D match, TRBD1 (5 bases). V was cut by 8 bases and J by 6 bases, with 14 bases left in between. Germline V gene data show CDR1 as MNHEY and CDR2 as SVGAGI. There are 12 residues in the CDR3.

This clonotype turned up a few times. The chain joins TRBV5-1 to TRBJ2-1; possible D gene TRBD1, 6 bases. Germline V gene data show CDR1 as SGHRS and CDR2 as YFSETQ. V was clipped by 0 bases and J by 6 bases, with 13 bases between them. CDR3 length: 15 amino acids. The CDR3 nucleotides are TGCGCCAGCAGCTTGGATAGCCAGGGGTTCAATGAGCAGTTCTTC. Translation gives CASSLDSQGFNEQFF.

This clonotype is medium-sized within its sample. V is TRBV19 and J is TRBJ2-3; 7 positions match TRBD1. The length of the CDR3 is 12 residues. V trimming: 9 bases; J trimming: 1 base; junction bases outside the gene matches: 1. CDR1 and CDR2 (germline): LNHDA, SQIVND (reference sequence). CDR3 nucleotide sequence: TGTGCCAGCGGGACAGGCACAGATACGCAGTATTTT. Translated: CASGTGTDTQYF.

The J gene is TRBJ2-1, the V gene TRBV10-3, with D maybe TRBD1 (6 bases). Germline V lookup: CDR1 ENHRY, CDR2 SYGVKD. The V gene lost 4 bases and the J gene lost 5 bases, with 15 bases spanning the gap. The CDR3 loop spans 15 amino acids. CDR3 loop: CAISGGRRFNNEQFF. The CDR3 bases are TGTGCCATCAGTGGGGGGCGGCGATTTAACAATGAGCAGTTCTTC.

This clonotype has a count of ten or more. CDR3 sequence: CASSFSAQGAVGYTF. The CDR3 nucleotides are TGTGCCAGCAGCTTTAGTGCCCAGGGGGCAGTTGGCTACACCTTC. The chain has TRBV7-9 and TRBJ1-2; 8 nucleotides line up with TRBD1. Germline V lookup: CDR1 SEHNR, CDR2 FQNEAQ (reference sequence). J lost 7 bases, V lost 3 bases, and 10 bases had no gene match. The CDR3 has 15 residues. The full variable domain, in which reference TRBV7-9 and TRBJ1-2 provide the parts outside the CDR3, is DTGVSQNPRHKITKRGQNVTFRCDPISEHNRLYWYRQTLGQGPEFLTYFQNEAQLEKSRLLSDRFSAERPKGSFSTLEIQRTEQGDSAMYLCASSFSAQGAVGYTFGSGTRLTVV.

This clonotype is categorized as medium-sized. The CDR3 reads CASSGSGGIYNEQFF. As DNA, the CDR3 is TGTGCCAGCAGTGGTAGCGGAGGAATCTACAATGAGCAGTTCTTC. V usage is TRBV2 and J usage is TRBJ2-1; possibly TRBD2 for D (6 bases). Per germline, CDR1 SNHLY and CDR2 FYNNEI. The V end was cut by 4 bases, the J end by 3 bases, with 13 bases between. The CDR3 loop spans 15 amino acids.

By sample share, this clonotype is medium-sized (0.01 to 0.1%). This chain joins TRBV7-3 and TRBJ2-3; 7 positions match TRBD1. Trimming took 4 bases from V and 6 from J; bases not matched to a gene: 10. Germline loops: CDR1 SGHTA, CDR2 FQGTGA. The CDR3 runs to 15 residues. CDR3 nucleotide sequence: TGTGCCAGCAGCTCCTCGAACAGGGGTTGGGATACGCAGTATTTT. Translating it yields CASSSSNRGWDTQYF.

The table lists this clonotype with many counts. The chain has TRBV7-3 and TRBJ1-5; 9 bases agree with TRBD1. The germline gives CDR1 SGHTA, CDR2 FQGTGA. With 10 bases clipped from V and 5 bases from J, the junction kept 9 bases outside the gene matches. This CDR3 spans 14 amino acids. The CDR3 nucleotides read TGTGCCACCCTTGAGGACAGGGGACATCAGCCCCAGCATTTT. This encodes CATLEDRGHQPQHF.